The 12 T cell receptor beta chains below were found in one sample sequenced in a study of blood T cell repertoires in COVID-19. This table comes from immunoSEQ multiplex PCR, and its TCRdb copy is limited to in-frame clones, with some not included. Seen here are 150,000 to 200,000 clones, approximately 90% observed once, and the top ten hold approximately 6%. The sequenced material came from peripheral blood. The receptors were gathered from a man in his forties or fifties with active or convalescent COVID-19.

This clone was seen only once. The gene calls are TRBV5-1 and TRBJ2-1, with D possibly being TRBD1 (5 bases). The CDR3 has 12 amino acids. V lost 2 bases and J 5 bases, leaving 5 bases between the germline ends. CDR1 is SGHRS and CDR2 is YFSETQ in the germline V gene. The CDR3 loop reads CASSFRDNEQFF. DNA for the CDR3: TGCGCCAGCAGCTTCAGGGACAATGAGCAGTTCTTC. Based on the CDR3 plus reference TRBV5-1 and TRBJ2-1, the full variable domain is KAGVTQTPRYLIKTRGQQVTLSCSPISGHRSVSWYQQTPGQGLQFLFEYFSETQRNKGNFPGRFSGRQFSNSRSEMNVSTLELGDSALYLCASSFRDNEQFFGPGTRLTVL.

Note on this clone: Other DNA sequences in this sample translate to the same CDR3. V and J are TRBV5-1 and TRBJ1-5, with TRBD1 matching 7 bases. After removal of 4 bases from V and 0 bases from J, the junction contained 4 bases not matched to a gene. The germline gives CDR1 SGHRS, CDR2 YFSETQ. The CDR3 spans 15 residues. The CDR3 loop reads CASSPGQDSNQPQHF. The CDR3 DNA follows: TGCGCCAGCAGCCCCGGACAGGATAGCAATCAGCCCCAGCATTTT.

The genes are TRBV24-1 and TRBJ2-1, with TRBD1 matching over 7 bases. Looked up from germline, CDR1 is KGHDR and CDR2 is SFDVKD. The junction had 1 base not matched to a gene; V was cut back by 6 bases and J by 0 bases. The CDR3 totals 14 residues. Here the CDR3 DNA reads TGTGCCACCAGTCGGGACAGCTCCTACAATGAGCAGTTCTTC. It codes for CATSRDSSYNEQFF.

The chain recombines TRBV5-8 with TRBJ1-1; 9 positions match TRBD1. This CDR3 has 16 residues. Trimming at V came to 2 bases and at J to 5 bases, leaving 10 bases not matched to a gene. From germline, CDR1 is SGHTS and CDR2 YDEGEE. CDR3 amino acids: CASSFAGTGYWTEAFF. The CDR3 DNA is TGTGCCAGCAGCTTTGCCGGGACAGGGTATTGGACTGAAGCTTTCTTT. Together with reference TRBV5-8 and TRBJ1-1, the CDR3 gives the full variable domain: EAGVTQSPTHLIKTRGQQATLRCSPISGHTSVYWYQQALGLGLQFLLWYDEGEERNRGNFPPRFSGRQFPNYSSELNVNALELEDSALYLCASSFAGTGYWTEAFFGQGTRLTVV.

For the CDR3, the DNA is TGTGCCAGCAGCCAATTTGGGGGGGCCGGGGAGCTGTTTTTT. Translated, it gives CASSQFGGAGELFF. The chain combines TRBV3-1 (or the pseudogene TRBV3-2) with TRBJ2-2, with 7 nucleotides matching TRBD2. The CDR3 extends over 14 amino acids. Germline CDR1 reads LGHDT; CDR2 reads YNNKEL (reference sequence). J gave up 6 bases and V 2 bases, and 3 bases lay outside the gene matches.

The chain combines TRBV18 with TRBJ2-1, with TRBD1 as a possible D gene (6 bases). From germline, CDR1 is KGHSH and CDR2 LQKENI. V was clipped by 5 bases and J by 0 bases, with 11 bases between them. This CDR3 spans 15 amino acids. CDR3 nucleotide sequence: TGTGCCAGCTCATCAACAGGGTTCTCCTACAATGAGCAGTTCTTC. It is translated as CASSSTGFSYNEQFF.

The genes are TRBV6-5 and TRBJ2-5; 7 positions match TRBD1. The CDR3 length is 14 residues. Germline V CDR1 and CDR2: MNHEY, SVGAGI. J gave up 5 bases and V 6 bases, and 9 bases lay outside the gene matches. In DNA form, the CDR3 reads TGTGCCAGCAGCCCCACGACAGGGTATGAGACCCAGTACTTC. Protein sequence: CASSPTTGYETQYF.

The J gene is TRBJ2-2, the V gene TRBV4-1; 10 bases are shared with TRBD2. The CDR3 sequence is 16 residues long. The ends lost 2 bases at V and 1 base at J; junction bases unmatched: 1. Germline CDR1 reads MGHRA; CDR2 reads YSYEKL. The CDR3 region is CASSQRLAGNTGELFF. CDR3 nucleotides: TGCGCCAGCAGCCAAAGACTAGCGGGGAACACCGGGGAGCTGTTTTTT.

This CDR3 reads CASSPGQGDSPLHF. CDR3 DNA: TGTGCCAGCAGCCCGGGACAGGGTGATTCACCCCTCCACTTT. This chain uses TRBV6-5 with TRBJ1-6; TRBD1 agrees at 9 bases. The CDR3 has 14 residues. J lost 8 bases, V lost 6 bases, and 5 bases had no gene match. CDR1 and CDR2 (germline): MNHEY, SVGAGI.

The genes are TRBV11-2 and TRBJ2-1, with TRBD2 matching over 9 bases. CDR1 is SGHAT and CDR2 is FQNNGV in the germline V gene. Trimming at V came to 3 bases and at J to 0 bases, leaving 3 bases not matched to a gene. The CDR3 runs to 16 residues. CDR3 sequence reads: CASSFSSGNSYNEQFF. As DNA, the CDR3 is TGTGCCAGCAGCTTTTCTAGCGGGAACTCCTACAATGAGCAGTTCTTC.

CDR3 nucleotides: TGTGCCAGCAGTGACCGACAGGGCCTTTGGGACAATGAGCAGTTCTTC. Translated: CASSDRQGLWDNEQFF. The V gene is TRBV6-1, the J gene TRBJ2-1; 7 nucleotides line up with TRBD1. The CDR3 runs to 16 residues. The germline CDR1 and CDR2 sequences are MNHNS and SASEGT. With V trimmed by 3 bases and J by 5 bases, 10 bases remained unmatched.

This clone came up once. One end of the junction varies from germline; a read error may be responsible. The V call is TRBV24-1, the J call TRBJ1-5, with TRBD1 matching over 9 bases. The germline gives CDR1 KGHDR, CDR2 SFDVKD. The CDR3 covers 13 residues. The DNA for the CDR3 is TGTGCCACCAGTGACCGAAAGACAGGGGGTATTAATTTT. Protein sequence: CATSDRKTGGINF.